The present entry profiles one T cell receptor beta chain with its context. The data are from a study of T cell responses to AZD1222 COVID-19 vaccine. The V gene lost 8 bases and the J gene lost 7 bases, with 17 bases spanning the gap. This CDR3 contains 14 residues. Looked up from germline, CDR1 is MRHNA and CDR2 is SNTAGT. The protocol was immunoSEQ multiplex PCR, while the TCRdb copy is restricted to in-frame clones and leaves out a portion. The sample lists about 150,000 clones; about nine tenths were seen once. The sample consisted of peripheral blood, taken after recovery from COVID-19. The V gene is TRBV6-4, the J gene TRBJ2-2; tentative D call: TRBD2 (5 bases). The sequence was obtained from an adult who had recovered from COVID-19. CDR3: CASRGVGVVGELFF. As DNA, the CDR3 is TGTGCCAGCCGCGGCGTGGGAGTTGTCGGGGAGCTGTTTTTT.